A single T cell receptor beta chain is shown here with its context. Antigen: not known. An end of the junction does not agree with germline; a read error may underlie this. Unique molecular identifiers tagged the TCRbeta library. Each CDR3 protein is one row after TCRdb ran MiXCR on the PCR reads. The data show approximately 490,000 distinct CDR3 sequences, roughly a tenth seen once. This sample was taken from a study of T-cell reconstitution after alpha-beta-depleted transplantation in children. Findings and limits, study-wide: Several hundred expanded graft clones reportedly gave rise to the alpha-beta T cells present about two months after transplant.

The CDR3 totals 15 residues. Germline V gene lookup returns CDR1 SGHAT and CDR2 FQNNGV. The TCR was taken from a child aged 2-15 years with inherited bone marrow failure, due to receive a stem cell transplant. The genes are TRBV11-2 and TRBJ1-2; 7 bases line up with TRBD1. Sequencing used PBMCs, obtained before TCRalphabeta/CD19-depleted stem cell transplant. The CDR3 protein is CASSLDWDSYNGHTF. The CDR3 DNA sequence: TGTGCCAGCAGCTTAGATTGGGACAGCTACAATGGCCACACCTTC.